Sequencing of this T cell receptor (beta chain) was carried out in a study of CD8 T cells in ankylosing spondylitis. The study, taken as a whole, reports: Reportedly, significant enrichment of disease-linked clones occurred in matched ankylosing spondylitis synovial fluid. Earlier reports found some motif variants in synovial fluid and blood in reactive arthritis. Several highly homologous variants formed a TCR beta motif that appeared characteristic of ankylosing spondylitis blood.

This clonotype occurred many times. What it recognizes is unknown. Quantitative molecular-barcoded 5'-RACE generated the TCR beta libraries. TCRdb reanalysed the 5' RACE reads using MiXCR and keeps one entry per CDR3 protein. The table lists 130,000 or so distinct CDR3 sequences, 11% of them singletons. The CDR3 runs to 12 residues. Trimming left V 6 bases short and J 2 bases short, with 11 bases between. CDR1 is DFQATT and CDR2 is SNEGSKA in the germline V gene (reference sequence). The chain uses TRBV20-1 and TRBJ2-7; the D gene is possibly TRBD2 (6 bases). Sequenced: blood, either unsorted or a sorted T cell fraction (not recorded which). The sequence was collected from a female donor with ankylosing spondylitis or in good health (not recorded which). CDR3 amino acids: CSAHGSTYEQYF. The CDR3, as DNA: TGCAGTGCCCACGGGAGTACCTACGAGCAGTACTTC.